This T cell receptor (beta chain) was identified in a study of T cell repertoires in cytomegalovirus infection. Study-wide findings and caveats: Dominating the ex vivo response were HLA-C-restricted CMV-specific TCR beta clonotypes.

TCRdb re-analysed the reads in MiXCR, keeping a single row per CDR3 protein. The sample records about 190,000 distinct CDR3 sequences, roughly 9% being singletons. The CDR3 contains 16 residues. V was clipped by 0 bases and J by 0 bases; unmatched bases: 2. Germline V CDR1 and CDR2: WSHSY, SAAADI. This clonotype was observed at least ten times. The antigen is unknown. The source is a human donor in good health (CMV status not recorded). Some clones in this sample may be carry-over from other donors' samples. The chain recombines TRBV10-2 with TRBJ2-5, with 9 nucleotides matching TRBD2. The sequenced sample consisted of PBMCs. The CDR3 reads CASSESIAGDQETQYF. In nucleotides, the CDR3 is TGCGCCAGCAGTGAGTCAATAGCGGGGGACCAAGAGACCCAGTACTTC.